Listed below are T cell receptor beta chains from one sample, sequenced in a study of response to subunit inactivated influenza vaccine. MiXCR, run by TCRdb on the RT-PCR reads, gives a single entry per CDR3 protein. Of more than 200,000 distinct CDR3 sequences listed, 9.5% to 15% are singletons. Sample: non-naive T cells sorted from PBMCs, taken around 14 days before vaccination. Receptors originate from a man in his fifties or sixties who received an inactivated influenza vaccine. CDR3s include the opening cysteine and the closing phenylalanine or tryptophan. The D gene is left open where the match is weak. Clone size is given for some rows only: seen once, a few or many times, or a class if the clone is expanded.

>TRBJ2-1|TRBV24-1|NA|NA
TGTGCCACCAGTGGCCGGGACAACCCATCCAATGAGCAGTTCTTC
CATSGRDNPSNEQFF
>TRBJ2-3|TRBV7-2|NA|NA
TGTGCCAGCAGCACACGGGGGGCCGGCACAGATACGCAGTATTTT
CASSTRGAGTDTQYF
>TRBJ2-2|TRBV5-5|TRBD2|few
TGTGCCAGCAGCGGAGCGGGACGCCCGAACACCGGGGAGCTGTTTTTT
CASSGAGRPNTGELFF
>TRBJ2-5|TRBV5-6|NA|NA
TGTGCCAGCAGCCTCGGGATTTCGGAGACCCAGTACTTC
CASSLGISETQYF
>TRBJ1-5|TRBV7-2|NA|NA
TGTGCCAGCAGCTTGATGGACAGTAATCAGCCCCAGCATTTT
CASSLMDSNQPQHF
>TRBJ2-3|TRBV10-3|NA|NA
TGTGCCATCAGTGCCGGGCCTACAGATACGCAGTATTTT
CAISAGPTDTQYF
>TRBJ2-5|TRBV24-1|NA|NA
TGTGCCACCAGTGACCCGGGCCCAACAGGGTCCCAAGAGACCCAGTACTTC
CATSDPGPTGSQETQYF
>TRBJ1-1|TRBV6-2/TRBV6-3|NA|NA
TGTGCCAGCAGTTACCTCCCAAGGAACACTGAAGCTTTCTTT
CASSYLPRNTEAFF
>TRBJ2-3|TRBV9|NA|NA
TGTGCCAGCAGCGTAGGTGCAGGGACATCGAACACAGATACGCAGTATTTT
CASSVGAGTSNTDTQYF
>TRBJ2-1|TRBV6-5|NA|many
TGTGCCAGCAGTTACCTCCCGTTCTACAATGAGCAGTTCTTC
CASSYLPFYNEQFF
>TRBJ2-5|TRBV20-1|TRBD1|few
TGCAGTGCCGTTGGGACAGGGAAAGAGACCCAGTACTTC
CSAVGTGKETQYF
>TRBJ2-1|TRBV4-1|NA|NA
TGCGCCAGCAGCCGACCCGGGATCCACAATGAGCAGTTCTTC
CASSRPGIHNEQFF
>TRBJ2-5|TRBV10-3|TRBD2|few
TGTGCCATCAGTGAGCCACTAGCGCAAGAGACCCAGTACTTC
CAISEPLAQETQYF
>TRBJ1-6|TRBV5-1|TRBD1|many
TGCGCCAGCGGAAGACAGGGAGATTCACCCCTCCACTTT
CASGRQGDSPLHF
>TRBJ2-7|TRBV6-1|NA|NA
TGTGCCAGCAGTGAGCGGGATCTTTACGAGCAGTACTTC
CASSERDLYEQYF
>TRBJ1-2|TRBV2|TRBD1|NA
TGTGCCAGCAAAGCAGGGGGAGACTATGGCTACACCTTC
CASKAGGDYGYTF
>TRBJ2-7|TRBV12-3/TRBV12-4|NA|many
TGTGCCAGCAGTTGGGGACTTTACCCCCAGTACGAGCAGTACTTC
CASSWGLYPQYEQYF
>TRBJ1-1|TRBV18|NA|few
TGTGCCAGCTCAGTGAGGAGAGAAACAGGGGAAGCTTTCTTT
CASSVRRETGEAFF
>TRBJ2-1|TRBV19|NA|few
TGTGCCAGTAGTTCCCCTGCAGGGGCCTCAATAGCCTACAATGAGCAGTTCTTC
CASSSPAGASIAYNEQFF
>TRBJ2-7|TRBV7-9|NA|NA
TGTGCCAGCAGCTTAGGGGACGGGACGGACATTAAGGACGAGCAGTACTTC
CASSLGDGTDIKDEQYF